This record concerns one T cell receptor (beta chain) sequence. Its antigen is still unknown. Investigators sought sequencing depths of between 1 in 200,000 and 1 in 1 million T cells. The table came from immunoSEQ multiplex PCR; TCRdb's copy has only in-frame clones and leaves some out. Here the sample spans 100,000 to 150,000 clones, 80% to 90% being singletons. The data were obtained in a study of cytotoxic CD8 clonotypes in ibrutinib-treated CLL. Findings and limits, study-wide: Sampling times differed between sustained-remission and progressing patients. Clonality increased at ibrutinib response, then returned toward baseline at progression.

CDR1 and CDR2 from the germline V gene are SGHRS and YFSETQ. CDR3 length: 14 residues. The source was PBMCs, collected after 24 months of ibrutinib treatment. The rearrangement links TRBV5-1 to TRBJ2-5; 8 bases match TRBD2. The J call may be mistaken, given a closer DNA end match to TRBJ2-7. The TCR comes from a human donor with chronic lymphocytic leukemia. The CDR3 DNA is TGCGCCAGCAGCTTGCAAAGCGGGAGTAACGAGCAGTACTTC. It is translated as CASSLQSGSNEQYF.